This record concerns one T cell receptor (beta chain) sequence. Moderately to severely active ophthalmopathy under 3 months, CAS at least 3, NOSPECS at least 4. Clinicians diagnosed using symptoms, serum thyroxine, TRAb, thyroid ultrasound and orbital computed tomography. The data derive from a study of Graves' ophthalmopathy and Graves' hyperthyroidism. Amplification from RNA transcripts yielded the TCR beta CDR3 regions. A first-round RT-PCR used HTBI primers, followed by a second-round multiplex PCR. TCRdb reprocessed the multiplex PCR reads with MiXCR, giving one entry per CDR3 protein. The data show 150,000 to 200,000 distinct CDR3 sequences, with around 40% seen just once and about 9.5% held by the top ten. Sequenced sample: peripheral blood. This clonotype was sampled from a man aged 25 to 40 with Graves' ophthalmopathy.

DNA of the CDR3: TGCAGCGTTGGGGTCACGGACGCTTTCTTT. Its protein is CSVGVTDAFF. The genes are TRBV29-1 and TRBJ1-1; the D is unclear. V was cut by 4 bases and J by 11 bases, with 11 bases left in between. The CDR3 length is 10 residues. Germline V gene sequence: CDR1 SQVTM, CDR2 ANQGSEA.